This T cell receptor beta chain appears in the sequencing data of a study of beta chain features in type 1 diabetes. Notes on the study in general: More deletions and fewer insertions at VDJ junctions were found in patients with type 1 diabetes. Researchers report that Type 1 diabetes patients had moderately but significantly shorter TCRB CDR3s across all four CD4+ subsets. Across patients, naive, central memory and Treg TCRB repertoires exhibited apparently greater similarity than was observed across healthy donors.

It was via CD45RO/CCR7/CD25/CD127/CD95/CD27 that CD4+ naive, central memory, regulatory and stem cell-like memory cells were sorted. In the case of this clone: Its target is not known.

TCRB transcripts that were expressed got sequenced, as all of the isolated RNA had been reverse transcribed. Each sample of naive, central memory or regulatory T cells had, on average, about 3.6 million reads. Some clones are missing from TCRdb's copy, which holds only in-frame ones; the method was immunoSEQ multiplex PCR. The sample has roughly 700,000 clones; about an eighth are singletons. The CDR3 covers 15 residues. Germline assignment: CDR1 MNHEY and CDR2 SVGAGI. Between the trimmed V and J ends, which lost 6 bases and 0 bases, there was a span of 9 bases. V and J are TRBV6-5 and TRBJ2-6; a possible D gene is TRBD1 (6 bases). Source material: naive CD4+ T cells from blood. The TCR sequence derives from a man younger than 35 with type 1 diabetes. The CDR3, as DNA: TGTGCCAGCAGGAAAGGGGGCTCTGGGGCCAACGTCCTGACTTTC. Translation: CASRKGGSGANVLTF.